This T cell receptor beta chain was observed in a study of technical replicates of blood from several donors. Method: immunoSEQ multiplex PCR; TCRdb's copy keeps in-frame clones and lacks some. Here the sample spans tens of thousands of clones, 92% being singletons. Deletions cut 5 bases from V and 0 bases from J, with 11 bases between. The CDR3 contains 14 residues. The germline CDR1 and CDR2 sequences are SEHNR and FQNEAQ (reference sequence). This sequence joins TRBV7-9 and TRBJ2-7; possible D gene TRBD2, 6 bases. This TCR came from a human donor in good health. Source material: T cells isolated from PBMCs. The CDR3 is CASSLPGSSYEQYF. In DNA form, the CDR3 reads TGTGCCAGCAGCCTCCCCGGGAGCTCCTACGAGCAGTACTTC.